This T cell receptor (beta chain) is drawn from a study of cytomegalovirus exposure and HLA in healthy donors. General study results and limits: Confirmation was obtained in vitro that a few CMV-associated chains are specific for CMV antigens. Versus the approximately 700-donor mean, an Asian-associated ancestry cluster reportedly showed fewer N-insertions in a later analysis.

The PCR was carried out with 60 Vbeta primers and 13 Jbeta primers. Some clones are missing from TCRdb's copy, which holds only in-frame ones; the method was immunoSEQ multiplex PCR. The sample contains roughly 200,000 clones, over 65% of which appear only once. Germline assignment: CDR1 MDHEN and CDR2 SYDVKM. With 4 bases clipped from V and 9 bases from J, the junction kept 15 bases outside the gene matches. This CDR3 region has 17 residues. The sample holds a few counts of this clone. The antigen is unknown. This chain uses TRBV28 with TRBJ1-4; 9 bases are shared with TRBD1. Sequencing was carried out using PBMCs. The clonotype was recovered from a woman aged 55-75 years in good health and CMV-seropositive. CDR3 residues: CASSSPGQGGRFQKLFF. For the CDR3, the DNA is TGTGCCAGCAGTTCGCCGGGACAGGGAGGGCGGTTTCAAAAACTGTTTTTT.